This T cell receptor (beta chain) was obtained from a study of tumor-infiltrating lymphocytes in primary liver carcinoma (TCRdb year 2017). Looking at the study overall: The five patients, three men and two women aged 30 to 69 years, had hepatocellular carcinoma (four) or combined HCC and intrahepatic cholangiocarcinoma (one). The five patients had tumors of stage T1-T3 N0M0, with maximum diameters ranging from about 4.2 to 11 cm. A total of roughly 35 specimens from 5 patients underwent TCRbeta repertoire sequencing, comprising 25 tumor regions, 5 adjacent noncancerous liver tissues and 5 peripheral blood samples. Each sample produced roughly 3.5 to 7.13 million productive TCRbeta reads, and read depth showed no significant difference between tissue types. The study combined TCRbeta repertoire sequencing, expression microarrays and whole-exome sequencing across five regions of each liver tumor, with adjacent normal tissue and blood. The approximately 24 tumor region samples were profiled with Agilent mRNA microarrays so that TCRbeta repertoire diversity could be related to the local molecular phenotype. High reproducibility was observed for the technical replicate repertoires, with mean shared-clone rates approximately 0.9 and correlation coefficients above 0.95.

Without any cell sorting, total RNA and DNA were extracted together from around 20-30 mg of bulk tissue using the AllPrep DNA/RNA mini kit. A few patients with histopathologically diagnosed primary liver carcinoma underwent surgical resection in China between 2015 and 2016. Chronic HBV infection was present in the patients, and the patients were treatment-naive at sampling. Each tumor was sampled at five spatially separated regions: the superior, inferior, left-lateral and right-lateral poles and the tumor centre. More than 80% viable tumor cells were found by histology in every tumor sample. Fresh tumor and adjacent tissue pieces were bisected; one half was stored in RNAlater at -80°C, the other sent for histology. Starting from approximately 0.5 ug total RNA, TCRbeta-specific cDNA was produced by reverse transcription with a constant-region primer and ProtoScript II reverse transcriptase. The TCRbeta libraries were prepared through three rounds of nested multiplex PCR following a slightly modified ARM-PCR procedure. Each of the first two PCR rounds ran for approximately 9 cycles and used multiplex TRBV1-TRBV30 forward primers together with a Cbeta reverse primer. Sample barcodes and Illumina adapters were added in a final 25-cycle PCR with Deep VentR polymerase. Amplicons of 200-500 bp were gel-purified with a QIAquick gel extraction kit before sequencing. An Illumina HiSeq 2500 was used to sequence the TCRbeta amplicons, generating 250-bp paired-end reads. On the authors' methods: Trimmomatic v0.33 was used to quality-trim the reads, and FLASH v1.2.11 was used to merge paired reads so that full CDR3 sequences could be recovered. V, D and J germline segments were assigned to the rearranged TCRbeta sequences by MiGEC v1.2.1b. Clonotype statistics and Shannon-Wiener diversity indices were calculated with VDJtools v1.0.0. Except for diversity analysis, only each sample's 250 most abundant clonotypes were used in subsequent analyses to reduce sampling bias. TCRdb redid the processing of the public reads, applying fastp at Q25 and MiXCR, and retained in-frame beta chains. Identical CDR3 proteins give one entry, which carries the most common genes and DNA. The V and J calls and clone size come from TCRdb's table, not from the authors' own analysis. This sample is represented by around 70,000 distinct CDR3 sequences; approximately 74% of them were singletons. The ten most abundant clones make up 25% to 35% of the sample.

This clonotype was detected only a few times. This receptor's antigen is unknown. No quality values exist for individual bases; no much larger clone is one base distant. What the research found in general, with its limitations: Compared with blood, tumors had a significantly larger share of the repertoire taken up by the top 250 clones (p = 0.039). Only five or six patients were included in the study, and the authors note that the findings should be validated in a larger study. Repertoire overlap was higher between tumor regions (mean roughly 35%) than tumor-adjacent (approximately 17%) or tumor-blood (roughly 14%) pairs, consistent with antigen-driven expansion. Because sequencing covered only the TCR beta chain and unpaired alpha chains were not captured, true repertoire diversity is likely underestimated. Only about 7-25% of top clones were found in all five regions of a tumor, suggesting spatial heterogeneity of tumor-infiltrating T cells. Because the samples were bulk and unsorted, CD4+ and CD8+ T cell repertoires could not be compared.

Trimming accounts for 5 bases at V and 4 bases at J, while the number of junction bases matched to no gene is 4. CDR1 and CDR2 (SGHAT, FQNNGV) derive from the germline V gene. Spanning cysteine to phenylalanine, the CDR3 consists of 14 amino acids. The retained sequence is limited to the CDR3, 42 bases, with the frame set at the first base. In this chain, TRBV11-2 is recombined with TRBJ2-1, with 8 bases aligning to TRBD1. Sequenced input: liver tumor tissue from sampling region 4. The sample's cell subset or site label, decoded: tumor region T4, right-lateral pole. This receptor was obtained from a man in his forties or fifties with primary liver carcinoma and hepatitis B virus infection. CDR3 reads: CASSVTGVYNEQFF. The DNA sequence is as follows: TGTGCCAGCAGCGTGACAGGGGTTTACAATGAGCAGTTCTTC.